This T cell receptor beta chain was retrieved from a study of radiotherapy plus CTLA-4 blockade in lung cancer listed by TCRdb under 2018. In terms of the full investigation: Among enrolled patients, roughly 18% had an objective response and roughly 30% reached disease control.

About this clone itself: It lacks a known antigen. A junction end diverges from the germline sequence, so it may reflect a read error.

In this study, focal radiation therapy paired with CTLA-4 blockade (ipilimumab) was tested in patients who had chemo-refractory metastatic non-small-cell lung cancer. Sequences SGHRS (CDR1) and YFSETQ (CDR2) are obtained from the germline V gene. Including the terminal cysteine and phenylalanine, the CDR3 comprises 14 residues. The read is trimmed to its CDR3 DNA, 42 bases read in frame from base 1. What the authors observed across the whole study: After treatment with radiotherapy and ipilimumab, TCR clones that originated in tumors expanded in peripheral blood. The strongest predictors of response were reported to be early dynamic shifts in blood T cell clones along with a rise in serum interferon-beta following radiation.

Libraries came from the immunoSEQ multiplex PCR assay. TCRdb holds this immuneACCESS table with in-frame rearrangements only. Some clones are missing; in checked studies, unresolved V genes explain under half, and the rest has no known cause. This sample is represented by just under 45,000 clones; about 67% of them were singletons. The biggest ten clones account for around a quarter of the sample. The material was peripheral blood, obtained from a patient treated with radiotherapy plus ipilimumab. This clonotype was sampled from a human donor with non-small cell lung cancer who had a partial response to radiotherapy plus ipilimumab. Rearrangement joined TRBV5-1 to TRBJ1-2; 9 bases in the middle match TRBD1. The CDR3 in this case is CASSSPRTGEGYTF. The nucleotide sequence is given as TGCGCCAGTAGCTCCCCGCGGACAGGGGAAGGCTACACCTTC.